The rows below give T cell receptor beta chains drawn from one sample of a study of Ad26.COV2.S vaccination and SARS-CoV-2 variants. The data were produced by immunoSEQ multiplex PCR, yet TCRdb's version contains in-frame clones alone and is incomplete. The data contain some 340,000 clones, about 86% of them singletons. Here the sequenced sample was peripheral blood, taken in a trial of Ad26.COV2.S vaccine versus placebo. These receptor sequences come from a person aged 18-65 years who received the Ad26.COV2.S COVID-19 vaccine or a placebo. CDR3s leave out the opening cysteine and the closing phenylalanine or tryptophan. Not every row has a clone size; where given, it reads once, few, many or a size class.

ASSPLAPLGTGYT,TRBV18,NA
ASSRDFLYEQY,TRBV5-1,NA
ASSLTVGDYGYT,TRBV5-1,NA
ATSRGQGAEAF,TRBV15,NA
ASSPHLRGSTDTQY,TRBV7-6,few
ASSSGSTGTATQY,TRBV7-2,once
SASRGRNTEAF,TRBV20-1,NA
ASSSGRGSADTQY,TRBV5-6,NA
ASSVGTASANYGYT,TRBV9,NA
ASSRGPGSYEQY,TRBV10-1,once
ASSRALQPDYGYT,TRBV5-6,few
ASSAGRVGETQY,TRBV9,NA
ASSLGLGNQPQH,TRBV5-6,NA
ASSKDRTTDTQY,TRBV5-6,NA
ASSLKTGSTLNQKLF,TRBV7-9,NA
ASSLEGREQY,TRBV7-9,few
ASSQDSGPYSYEQY,TRBV4-1,NA
ASSHLYLTDTQY,TRBV7-2,NA
ASSLGGVPYEQY,TRBV7-2,NA
ASSPPVVSPDSPLH,TRBV6-6,few
ASSPEWHNEQF,TRBV2,NA
ASSLREVYGYT,TRBV12-3/TRBV12-4,NA
ASSLSTNTGELF,TRBV7-7,NA
ASSLSRVVSYNEQF,TRBV27,NA
ASSLVSGLQQETQY,TRBV5-4,NA
ASSLGSAHGYT,TRBV7-8,NA
ASSQDLRVAGEYEQY,TRBV4-2,NA
ASTEQGGSRGYT,TRBV6-5,few
ASSWGGGETQY,TRBV30,NA
SVYSGVPYEQY,TRBV29-1,NA
ASSQLTGELF,TRBV3-1/TRBV3-2,NA
ASSELGTASYEQY,TRBV25-1,NA
AWRPGQSTDTQY,TRBV30,NA
ASSPDGNTEAF,TRBV5-1,once
ASRGRGSHEQY,TRBV6-6,NA
ASSEAVIYGYT,TRBV6-1,NA
ASSVQGETEAF,TRBV9,NA
ASSLGQGGDEAF,TRBV7-2,NA
ATHGTVNTEAF,TRBV14,NA
ASRGGRVGEKLF,TRBV27,NA
ASSPNYGGGFQETQY,TRBV3-1/TRBV3-2,NA
ASSPPSGGRNTEAF,TRBV18,NA
ASSKALQNTGELF,TRBV7-2,NA
ASSWGVAGVDNEQF,TRBV5-6,NA
ASSGPQVASEQY,TRBV5-1,NA
ASRGGGAGEKLF,TRBV19,NA
ASSLSGGTDTQY,TRBV5-1,NA